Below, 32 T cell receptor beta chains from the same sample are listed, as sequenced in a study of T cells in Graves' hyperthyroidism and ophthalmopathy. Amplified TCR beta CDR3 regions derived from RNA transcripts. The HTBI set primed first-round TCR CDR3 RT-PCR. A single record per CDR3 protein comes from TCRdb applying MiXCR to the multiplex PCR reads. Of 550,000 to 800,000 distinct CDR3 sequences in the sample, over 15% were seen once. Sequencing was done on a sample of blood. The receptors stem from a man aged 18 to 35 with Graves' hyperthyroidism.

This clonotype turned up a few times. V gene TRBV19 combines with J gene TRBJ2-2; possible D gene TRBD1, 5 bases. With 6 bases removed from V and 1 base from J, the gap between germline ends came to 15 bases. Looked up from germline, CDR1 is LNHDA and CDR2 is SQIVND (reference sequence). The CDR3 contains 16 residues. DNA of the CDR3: TGTGCCAGTAGCCACAACATGGGGCGGAACACCGGGGAGCTGTTTTTT. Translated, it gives CASSHNMGRNTGELFF.

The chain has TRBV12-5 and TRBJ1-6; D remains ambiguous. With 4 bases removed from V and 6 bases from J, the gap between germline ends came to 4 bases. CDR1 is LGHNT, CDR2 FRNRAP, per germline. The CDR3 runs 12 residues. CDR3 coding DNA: TGTGCTAGTGGTTCGGCTAATTCACCCCTCCACTTT. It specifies CASGSANSPLHF.

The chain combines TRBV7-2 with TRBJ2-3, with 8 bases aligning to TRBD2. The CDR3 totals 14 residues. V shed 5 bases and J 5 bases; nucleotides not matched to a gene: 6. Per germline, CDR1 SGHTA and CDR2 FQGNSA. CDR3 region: CASSQRERVDTQYF. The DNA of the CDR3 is TGTGCCAGCAGCCAGCGGGAGCGAGTAGATACGCAGTATTTT.

The CDR3 spells CASSYTGFTAKNIQYF. CDR3 DNA sequence: TGTGCCAGCAGCTATACAGGTTTTACGGCCAAAAACATTCAGTACTTC. The genes are TRBV11-2 and TRBJ2-4; TRBD1 is a possible D gene (5 bases). Germline CDR1 reads SGHAT; CDR2 reads FQNNGV. CDR3 size: 16 residues. Trimming took off 4 bases at V and 1 base at J, with 14 bases between the two ends.

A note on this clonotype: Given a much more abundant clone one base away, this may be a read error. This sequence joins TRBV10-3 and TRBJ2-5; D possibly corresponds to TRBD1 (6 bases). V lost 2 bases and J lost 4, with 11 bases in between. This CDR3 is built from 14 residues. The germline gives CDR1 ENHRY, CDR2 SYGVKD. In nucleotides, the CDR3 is TGTGCCATCAGTGAGGGACAGATAGCAGAGACCCAGTACTTC. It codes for CAISEGQIAETQYF.

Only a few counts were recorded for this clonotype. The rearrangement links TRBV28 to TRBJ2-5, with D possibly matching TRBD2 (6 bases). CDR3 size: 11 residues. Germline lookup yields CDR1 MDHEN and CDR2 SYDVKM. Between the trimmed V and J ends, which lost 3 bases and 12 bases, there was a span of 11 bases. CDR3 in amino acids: CASSFRGVEYF. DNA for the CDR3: TGTGCCAGCAGTTTCCGCGGGGTGGAGTACTTC.

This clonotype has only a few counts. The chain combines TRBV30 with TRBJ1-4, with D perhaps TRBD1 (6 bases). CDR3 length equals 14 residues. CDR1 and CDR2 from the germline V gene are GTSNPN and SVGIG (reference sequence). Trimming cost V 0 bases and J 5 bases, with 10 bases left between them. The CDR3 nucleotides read TGTGCCTGGAGTGTACTTACAGGGAATGAAAAACTGTTTTTT. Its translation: CAWSVLTGNEKLFF.

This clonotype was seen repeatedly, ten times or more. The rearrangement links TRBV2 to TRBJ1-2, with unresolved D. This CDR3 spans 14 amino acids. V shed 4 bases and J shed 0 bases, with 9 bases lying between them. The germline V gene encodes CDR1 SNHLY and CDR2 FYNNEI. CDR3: CASSGAAPNYGYTF. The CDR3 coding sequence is TGTGCCAGCAGTGGGGCAGCCCCTAACTATGGCTACACCTTC.

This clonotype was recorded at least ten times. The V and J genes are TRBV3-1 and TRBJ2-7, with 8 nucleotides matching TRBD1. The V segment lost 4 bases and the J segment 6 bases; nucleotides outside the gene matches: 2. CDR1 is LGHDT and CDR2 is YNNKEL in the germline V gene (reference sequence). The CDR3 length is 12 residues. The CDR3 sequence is CASSRTGFEQYF. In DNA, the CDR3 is TGTGCCAGCAGCCGGACAGGGTTCGAGCAGTACTTC.

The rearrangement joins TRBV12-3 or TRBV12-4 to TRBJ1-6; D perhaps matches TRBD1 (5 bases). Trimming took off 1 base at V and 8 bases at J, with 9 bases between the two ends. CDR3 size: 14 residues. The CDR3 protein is CASSLVGADSPLHF. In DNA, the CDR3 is TGTGCCAGCAGTTTAGTCGGGGCGGATTCACCCCTCCACTTT.

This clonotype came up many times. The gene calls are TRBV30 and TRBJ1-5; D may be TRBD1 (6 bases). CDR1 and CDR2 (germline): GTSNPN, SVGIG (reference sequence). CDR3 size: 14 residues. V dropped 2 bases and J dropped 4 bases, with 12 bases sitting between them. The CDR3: CAWSRTALNQPQHF. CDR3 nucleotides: TGTGCCTGGAGTAGGACAGCCTTAAATCAGCCCCAGCATTTT.

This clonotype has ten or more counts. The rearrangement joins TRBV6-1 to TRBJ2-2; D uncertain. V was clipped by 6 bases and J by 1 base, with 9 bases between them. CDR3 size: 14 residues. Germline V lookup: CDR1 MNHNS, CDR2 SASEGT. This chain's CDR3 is CASSRSRNTGELFF. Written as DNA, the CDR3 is TGTGCCAGCAGCCGGAGTCGGAACACCGGGGAGCTGTTTTTT.

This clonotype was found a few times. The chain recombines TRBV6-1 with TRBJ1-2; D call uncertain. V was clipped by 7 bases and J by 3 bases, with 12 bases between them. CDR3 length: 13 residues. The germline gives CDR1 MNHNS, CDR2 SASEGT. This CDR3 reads CASNTRLYYGYTF. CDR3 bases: TGTGCCAGCAATACGCGGCTTTACTATGGCTACACCTTC.

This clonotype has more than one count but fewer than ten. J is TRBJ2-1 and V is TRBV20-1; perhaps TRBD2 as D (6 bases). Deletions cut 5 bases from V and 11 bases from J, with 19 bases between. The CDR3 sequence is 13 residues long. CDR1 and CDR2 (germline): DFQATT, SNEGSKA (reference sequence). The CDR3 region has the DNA TGCAGTGCTTCCAAAGGGACTTCACAGCAGCAGTTCTTC. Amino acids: CSASKGTSQQQFF.

CDR3 protein: CASSFGQYYQPQHF. The DNA for the CDR3 is TGTGCCAGCAGTTTCGGGCAGTATTATCAGCCCCAGCATTTT. The chain is built from TRBV28 and TRBJ1-5; no definite D call. V gave up 3 bases and J gave up 5 bases, with 11 bases separating them. The germline V gene encodes CDR1 MDHEN and CDR2 SYDVKM. The CDR3 totals 14 residues.

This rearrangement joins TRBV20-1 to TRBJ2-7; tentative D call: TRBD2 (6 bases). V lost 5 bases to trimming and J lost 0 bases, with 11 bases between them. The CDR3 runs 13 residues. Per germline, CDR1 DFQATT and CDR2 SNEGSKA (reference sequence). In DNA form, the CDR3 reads TGCAGTGCTCACCTTAGCGGCTCCTACGAGCAGTACTTC. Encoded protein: CSAHLSGSYEQYF.

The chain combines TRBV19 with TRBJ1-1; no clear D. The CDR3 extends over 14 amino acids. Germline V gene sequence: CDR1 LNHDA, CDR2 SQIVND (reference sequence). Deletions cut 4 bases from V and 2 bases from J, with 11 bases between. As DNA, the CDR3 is TGTGCCAGTAGTACCCTACCGGGAAACACTGAAGCTTTCTTT. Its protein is CASSTLPGNTEAFF.

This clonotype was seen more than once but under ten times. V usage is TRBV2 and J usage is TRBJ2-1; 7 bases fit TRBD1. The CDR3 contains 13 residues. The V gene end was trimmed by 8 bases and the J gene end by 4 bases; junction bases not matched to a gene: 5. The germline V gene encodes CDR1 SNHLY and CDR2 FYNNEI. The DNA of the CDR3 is TGTGCCAGCGAAGAACAGGGGTACAATGAGCAGTTCTTC. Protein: CASEEQGYNEQFF.

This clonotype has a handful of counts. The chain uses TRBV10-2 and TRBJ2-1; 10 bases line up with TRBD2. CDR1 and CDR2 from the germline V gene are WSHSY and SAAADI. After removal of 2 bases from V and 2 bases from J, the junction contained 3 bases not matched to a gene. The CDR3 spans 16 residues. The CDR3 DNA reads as TGCGCCAGCAGTGAGGCTAGCGGGAGCCCCTACAATGAGCAGTTCTTC. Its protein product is CASSEASGSPYNEQFF.

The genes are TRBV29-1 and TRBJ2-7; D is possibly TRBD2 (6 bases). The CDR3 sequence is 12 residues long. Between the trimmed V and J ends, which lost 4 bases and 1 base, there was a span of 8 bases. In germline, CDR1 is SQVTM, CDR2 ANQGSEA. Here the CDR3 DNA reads TGCAGCGTTGTAAGCGGGTCCTACGAGCAGTACTTC. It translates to CSVVSGSYEQYF.

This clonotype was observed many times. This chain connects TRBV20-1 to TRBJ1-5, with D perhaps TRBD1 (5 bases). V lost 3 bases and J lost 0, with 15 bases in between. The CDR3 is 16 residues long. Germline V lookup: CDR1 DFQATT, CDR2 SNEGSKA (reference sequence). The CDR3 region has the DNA TGCAGTGCTAGGGACGGGACCGACGATAGCAATCAGCCCCAGCATTTT. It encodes CSARDGTDDSNQPQHF.

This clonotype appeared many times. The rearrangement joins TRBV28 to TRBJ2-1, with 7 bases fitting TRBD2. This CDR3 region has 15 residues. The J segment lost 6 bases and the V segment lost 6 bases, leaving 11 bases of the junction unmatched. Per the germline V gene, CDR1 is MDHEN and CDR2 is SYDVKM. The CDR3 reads CASSLGGGSFNEQFF. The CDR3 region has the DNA TGTGCCAGCAGCCTGGGAGGCGGGAGTTTCAATGAGCAGTTCTTC. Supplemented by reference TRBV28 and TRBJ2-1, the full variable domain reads DVKVTQSSRYLVKRTGEKVFLECVQDMDHENMFWYRQDPGLGLRLIYFSYDVKMKEKGDIPEGYSVSREKKERFSLILESASTNQTSMYLCASSLGGGSFNEQFFGPGTRLTVL.

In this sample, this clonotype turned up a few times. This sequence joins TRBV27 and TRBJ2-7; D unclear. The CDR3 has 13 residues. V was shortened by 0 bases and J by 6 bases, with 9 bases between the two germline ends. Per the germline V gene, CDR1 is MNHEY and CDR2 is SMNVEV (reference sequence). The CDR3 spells CASSLSRLGEQYF. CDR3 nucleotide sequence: TGTGCCAGCAGTTTATCGCGCCTTGGCGAGCAGTACTTC.

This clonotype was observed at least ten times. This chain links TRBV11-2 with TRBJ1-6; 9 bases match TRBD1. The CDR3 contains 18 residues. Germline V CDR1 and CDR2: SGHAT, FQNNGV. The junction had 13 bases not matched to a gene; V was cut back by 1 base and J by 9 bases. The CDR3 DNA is TGTGCCAGCAGCTTAGTGGGACAGGGTGTTCTACCGAGTTCACCCCTCCACTTT. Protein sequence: CASSLVGQGVLPSSPLHF.

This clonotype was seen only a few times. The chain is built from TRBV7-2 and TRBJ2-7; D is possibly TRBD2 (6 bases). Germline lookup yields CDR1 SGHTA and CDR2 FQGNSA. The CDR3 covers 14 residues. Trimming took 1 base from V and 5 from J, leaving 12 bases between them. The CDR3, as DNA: TGTGCCAGCAGCTTAGGTGTGTGGAGGGACGAGCAGTACTTC. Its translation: CASSLGVWRDEQYF.

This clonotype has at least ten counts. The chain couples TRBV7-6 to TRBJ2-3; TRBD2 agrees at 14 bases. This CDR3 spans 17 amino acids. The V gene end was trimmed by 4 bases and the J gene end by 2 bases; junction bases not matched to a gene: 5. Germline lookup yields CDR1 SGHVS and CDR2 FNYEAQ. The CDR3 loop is CASSSRLAGGTTDTQYF. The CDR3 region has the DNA TGTGCCAGCAGCTCGAGACTAGCGGGAGGGACCACAGATACGCAGTATTTT. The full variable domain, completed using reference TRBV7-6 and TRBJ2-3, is GAGVSQSPRYKVTKRGQDVALRCDPISGHVSLYWYRQALGQGPEFLTYFNYEAQQDKSGLPNDRFSAERPEGSISTLTIQRTEQRDSAMYRCASSSRLAGGTTDTQYFGPGTRLTVL.

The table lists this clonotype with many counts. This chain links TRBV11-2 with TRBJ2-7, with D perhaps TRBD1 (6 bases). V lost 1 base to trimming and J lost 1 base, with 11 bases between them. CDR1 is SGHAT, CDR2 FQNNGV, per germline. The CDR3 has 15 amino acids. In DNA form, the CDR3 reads TGTGCCAGCAGCTTAGTCTGGGACATATCCTACGAGCAGTACTTC. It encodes CASSLVWDISYEQYF.

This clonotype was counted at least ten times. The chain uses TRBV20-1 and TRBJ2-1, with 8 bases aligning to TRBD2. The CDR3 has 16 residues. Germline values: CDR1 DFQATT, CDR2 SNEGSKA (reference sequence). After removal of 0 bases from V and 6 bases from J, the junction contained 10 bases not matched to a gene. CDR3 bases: TGCAGTGCTAGAGAAGTTAGCGGGGCCTGGTCCAATGAGCAGTTCTTC. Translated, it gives CSAREVSGAWSNEQFF.

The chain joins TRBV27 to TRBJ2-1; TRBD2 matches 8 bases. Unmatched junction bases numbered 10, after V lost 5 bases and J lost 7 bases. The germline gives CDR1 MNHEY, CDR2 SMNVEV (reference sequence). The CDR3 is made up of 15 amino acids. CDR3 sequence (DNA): TGTGCCAGCAGTGAGACTAGCGTAAGTGGGAATGAGCAGTTCTTC. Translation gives CASSETSVSGNEQFF.

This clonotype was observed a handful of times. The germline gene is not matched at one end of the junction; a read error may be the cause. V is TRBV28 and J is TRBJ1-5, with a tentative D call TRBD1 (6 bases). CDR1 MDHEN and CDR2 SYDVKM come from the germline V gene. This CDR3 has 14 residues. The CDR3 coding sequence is TGTACCAGCAGTTTGGCAGGGGGCAATCAGCCCCAGCATTTT. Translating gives CTSSLAGGNQPQHF.

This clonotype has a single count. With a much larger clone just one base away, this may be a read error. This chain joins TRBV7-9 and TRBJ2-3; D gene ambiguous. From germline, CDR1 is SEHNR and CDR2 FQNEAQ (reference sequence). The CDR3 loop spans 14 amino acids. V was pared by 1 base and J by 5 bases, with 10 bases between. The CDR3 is CASSLEIVGDTQYF. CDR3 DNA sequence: TGTGCCAGCAGCTTAGAAATAGTAGGAGATACGCAGTATTTT. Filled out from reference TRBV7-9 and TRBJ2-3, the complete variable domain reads DTGVSQNPRHKITKRGQNVTFRCDPISEHNRLYWYRQTLGQGPEFLTYFQNEAQLEKSRLLSDRFSAERPKGSFSTLEIQRTEQGDSAMYLCASSLEIVGDTQYFGPGTRLTVL.

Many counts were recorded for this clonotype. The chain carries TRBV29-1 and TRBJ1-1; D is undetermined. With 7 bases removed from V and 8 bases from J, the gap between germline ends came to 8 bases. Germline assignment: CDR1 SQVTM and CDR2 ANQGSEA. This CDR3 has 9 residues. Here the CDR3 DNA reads TGCAGCGCTGGACTGGAAGCTTTCTTT. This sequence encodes CSAGLEAFF.